This T cell receptor beta chain is drawn from a study of T cells after yellow fever vaccination. Study-level findings and limits: The bulk population could contribute abundant contaminating clonotypes to FACS-sorted repertoires. Most clones from primary vaccination resurfaced after the booster (approximately 96% CD4, around 90% CD8). Only a small proportion of the clonotypes turned up in both the CD4 and the CD8 compartments, likely arising from convergent recombination. Weaker overall, the secondary response nonetheless peaked faster (day 5 versus 15).

Germline V lookup: CDR1 WNHNN, CDR2 SYGVQD (reference sequence). This CDR3 is 15 amino acids long. J gave up 4 bases and V 3 bases, and 5 bases lay outside the gene matches. With regard to this clonotype: No antigen is known for it.

TCRdb processed the 5' RACE reads anew with MiXCR; each CDR3 protein has one entry. The table lists hundreds of thousands of distinct CDR3 sequences, roughly 19% of them singletons. The sequenced sample was PBMCs, obtained 15 days after the yellow fever booster vaccination. The sequence came from a man younger than 40 who received the YFV17D yellow fever vaccine. The J gene is TRBJ2-5, the V gene TRBV10-1, with 10 bases matching TRBD2. This CDR3 is CASSESASGRETQYF. DNA of the CDR3: TGCGCCAGCAGTGAATCGGCTAGCGGGAGAGAGACCCAGTACTTC.